The subject of this entry is one TCR beta chain. Its matching antigen is unknown. Using immunoSEQ multiplex PCR, the repertoire was profiled, and TCRdb retains in-frame clones only, with some absent. The sample has approximately 110,000 clones; roughly 90% are singletons. The data originate from a study of cytomegalovirus exposure and HLA in healthy donors. Background on the study: The roughly 120 validation repertoires were reported in a later analysis to have been generated on the same platform as the roughly 720 first-cohort repertoires.

Germline assignment: CDR1 SGHTA and CDR2 FQGNSA. V dropped 2 bases and J dropped 10 bases, with 21 bases sitting between them. This CDR3 has 16 amino acids. Notes on the study in general: Using the classifier, cytomegalovirus status was reportedly diagnosed with high specificity and sensitivity. TCR beta chains numbering roughly 150 were designated cytomegalovirus-associated. The dataset shows that most TCR sequences were rare, while some public TCRs occurred in many donors.

Sequencing was performed on PBMCs. The sequence was collected from a woman in her late teens or twenties in good health and CMV-seronegative. The rearrangement joins TRBV7-2 to TRBJ2-1; tentative D call: TRBD2 (7 bases). The chain's CDR3 is CASSLRGGALVSEQFF. CDR3 DNA: TGTGCCAGCAGCTTAAGGGGGGGGGCGTTAGTGAGCGAGCAGTTCTTC. The variable domain in full, with the rest retrieved from reference TRBV7-2 and TRBJ2-1, is GAGVSQSPSNKVTEKGKDVELRCDPISGHTALYWYRQSLGQGLEFLIYFQGNSAPDKSGLPSDRFSAERTGGSVSTLTIQRTQQEDSAVYLCASSLRGGALVSEQFFGPGTRLTVL.